These 25 T cell receptor beta chains were sequenced from one sample in a study of blood T cell repertoires in COVID-19. Measured with immunoSEQ multiplex PCR; TCRdb has only the in-frame clones, and not every one. The data show approximately 330,000 clones, under 90% seen once. Sequenced material: PBMCs or T cells enriched from blood (not recorded which). All receptors come from a woman in her 30s who had recovered from COVID-19.

This chain uses TRBV7-6 with TRBJ2-1; 7 bases are a match to TRBD2. Germline loops: CDR1 SGHVS, CDR2 FNYEAQ. This CDR3 is built from 16 residues. J was trimmed by 6 bases and V by 3 bases; bases with no gene match: 11. The CDR3 coding sequence is TGTGCCAGCAGCTTCGCCGAAGCGGGAAGAGGCAATGAGCAGTTCTTC. Protein product: CASSFAEAGRGNEQFF.

This sequence joins TRBV27 and TRBJ1-2; D may be TRBD1 (5 bases). Trimming stripped 10 bases from V and 8 bases from J, with 23 bases between. The CDR3 covers 14 residues. CDR1 is MNHEY, CDR2 SMNVEV, per germline (reference sequence). The DNA of the CDR3 is TGTGCCACCAGGGTCCGGGGGACCTTAGCAGGCTACACCTTC. The encoded protein is CATRVRGTLAGYTF.

V usage is TRBV18 and J usage is TRBJ2-2; 13 bases agree with TRBD2. This CDR3 contains 18 residues. Per the germline V gene, CDR1 is KGHSH and CDR2 is LQKENI. The ends lost 3 bases at V and 4 bases at J; junction bases unmatched: 8. DNA of the CDR3: TGTGCCAGCTCACCCCAACTAGCGGGAGGGCCGAGCACCGGGGAGCTGTTTTTT. Residues: CASSPQLAGGPSTGELFF.

The chain carries TRBV19 and TRBJ2-5, with 10 bases aligning to TRBD1. The CDR3 totals 19 residues. Germline CDR1 LNHDA, CDR2 SQIVND (reference sequence). V lost 6 bases to trimming and J lost 2 bases; unmatched junction nucleotides: 18. This CDR3 is CASSPGAGTGVRFQETQYF. CDR3 DNA sequence: TGTGCCAGTAGCCCCGGGGCGGGGACAGGGGTTCGCTTTCAAGAGACCCAGTACTTC.

This rearrangement joins TRBV19 to TRBJ2-1; 7 nucleotides match TRBD2. In germline, CDR1 is LNHDA, CDR2 SQIVND (reference sequence). CDR3 length: 17 residues. Germline trimming cut 5 bases from V and 6 bases from J; bases unmatched to any gene: 16. The CDR3 DNA sequence: TGTGCCAGTAGTGACGCCCAGGGACTACCATTCCCCAATGAGCAGTTCTTC. Translated: CASSDAQGLPFPNEQFF.

This chain joins TRBV18 and TRBJ1-2; D ambiguous. Germline lookup yields CDR1 KGHSH and CDR2 LQKENI. V gave up 0 bases and J gave up 2 bases, with 16 bases separating them. This CDR3 is 17 amino acids long. The CDR3 reads CASSPPRGIYQNYGYTF. In DNA form, the CDR3 reads TGTGCCAGCTCACCACCGAGAGGGATTTACCAAAACTATGGCTACACCTTC.

The chain uses TRBV7-9 and TRBJ1-4; no clear D. V shed 1 base and J shed 6 bases, with 21 bases lying between them. There are 18 residues in the CDR3. In germline, CDR1 is SEHNR, CDR2 FQNEAQ (reference sequence). DNA for the CDR3: TGTGCCAGCAGCTTAGTATACCACCGAAGGGAGCGTGATGAAAAACTGTTTTTT. It translates to CASSLVYHRRERDEKLFF.

This clone appeared a single time. The CDR3 loop reads CASSLNRAYEQYF. CDR3 DNA sequence: TGTGCCAGCAGCTTGAACAGGGCCTACGAGCAGTACTTC. V and J are TRBV5-4 and TRBJ2-7, with D possibly matching TRBD1 (6 bases). V lost 1 base and J 2 bases, leaving 7 bases between the germline ends. Germline CDR1 SGHNT, CDR2 YYREEE (reference sequence). The CDR3 runs 13 residues. Full variable domain (rest looked up from reference TRBV5-4 and TRBJ2-7): ETGVTQSPTHLIKTRGQQVTLRCSSQSGHNTVSWYQQALGQGPQFIFQYYREEENGRGNFPPRFSGLQFPNYSSELNVNALELDDSALYLCASSLNRAYEQYFGPGTRLTVT.

In DNA form, the CDR3 reads TGTGCCAGCTCACCGCGCCCGGGACTACACTACAATGAGCAGTTCTTC. Its protein is CASSPRPGLHYNEQFF. The chain joins TRBV18 to TRBJ2-1; 7 bases map to TRBD2. CDR3 length: 16 residues. V dropped 3 bases and J dropped 3; count of bases not matched to a gene: 8. The germline CDR1 and CDR2 sequences are KGHSH and LQKENI.

This clone appeared a single time. The chain uses TRBV27 and TRBJ2-7, with 8 bases matching TRBD2. Germline trimming cut 3 bases from V and 4 bases from J; bases unmatched to any gene: 11. The CDR3 has 16 residues. Germline values: CDR1 MNHEY, CDR2 SMNVEV (reference sequence). For the CDR3, the DNA is TGTGCCAGCAGTTTGTTAAGTACTAGCGGATATTACGAGCAGTACTTC. Residues: CASSLLSTSGYYEQYF.

This clone was detected once. The chain links TRBV30 to TRBJ2-1; no definite D call. V lost 0 bases, J lost 8 bases, and 8 bases lay in between. The CDR3 loop spans 12 amino acids. The germline V gene has CDR1 GTSNPN and CDR2 SVGIG (reference sequence). The DNA of the CDR3 is TGTGCCTGGAGTGTAAGTGAGCATGAGCAGTTCTTC. It yields the protein CAWSVSEHEQFF.

This rearrangement joins TRBV18 to TRBJ2-1, with 8 bases matching TRBD2. The CDR3 extends over 18 amino acids. The V segment lost 2 bases and the J segment 0 bases; nucleotides outside the gene matches: 9. Germline lookup yields CDR1 KGHSH and CDR2 LQKENI. CDR3 region: CASSPVWAAGGSYNEQFF. The CDR3 region has the DNA TGTGCCAGCTCACCAGTTTGGGCGGCGGGAGGCTCCTACAATGAGCAGTTCTTC.

V and J are TRBV9 and TRBJ1-5; 10 bases fit TRBD1. Germline trimming cut 0 bases from V and 5 bases from J; bases unmatched to any gene: 2. CDR1 is SGDLS, CDR2 YYNGEE, per germline. The CDR3 runs to 15 residues. CDR3 nucleotide sequence: TGTGCCAGCAGCGTAGGGACAGGGGGTTATCAGCCCCAGCATTTT. It codes for CASSVGTGGYQPQHF.

This clone was seen a few times. The rearrangement uses TRBV7-3 and TRBJ2-1; 9 bases are shared with TRBD1. This CDR3 is 16 amino acids long. V dropped 4 bases and J dropped 4; count of bases not matched to a gene: 8. Germline CDR1 reads SGHTA; CDR2 reads FQGTGA. The DNA of the CDR3 is TGTGCCAGCAGCTCTCCGGGACAGGGAGGGTACAATGAGCAGTTCTTC. This sequence encodes CASSSPGQGGYNEQFF.

The chain uses TRBV27 and TRBJ1-1; TRBD1 agrees at 8 bases. V lost 7 bases and J lost 3; bases outside the gene matches: 7. The CDR3 runs 14 residues. Per the germline V gene, CDR1 is MNHEY and CDR2 is SMNVEV (reference sequence). The CDR3 sequence is CASKPQGADTEAFF. The CDR3 DNA reads TGTGCCAGCAAGCCTCAGGGGGCCGACACTGAAGCTTTCTTT.

This clone was detected a few times. V gene TRBV18 combines with J gene TRBJ2-3; no clear D gene. Germline loops: CDR1 KGHSH, CDR2 LQKENI. The CDR3 runs 15 residues. Trimming took 1 base from V and 3 from J, leaving 11 bases between them. DNA of the CDR3: TGTGCCAGCTCACCACGTCCCCAGGTAACAGATACGCAGTATTTT. This translates into CASSPRPQVTDTQYF.

Only one count was recorded for this clone. The CDR3 loop reads CASSLSRQDYGYTF. The CDR3 DNA follows: TGCGCCAGCAGCTTGAGTCGTCAGGACTATGGCTACACCTTC. The chain uses TRBV5-1 and TRBJ1-2; D gene unclear. The CDR3 sequence is 14 residues long. V was cut by 1 base and J by 3 bases, with 10 bases left in between. Germline V gene lookup returns CDR1 SGHRS and CDR2 YFSETQ.

The V and J genes are TRBV7-3 and TRBJ1-1; D gene uncertain. The V and J ends lost 8 bases and 1 base respectively, with 11 bases between them. This CDR3 contains 13 residues. Germline CDR1 reads SGHTA; CDR2 reads FQGTGA. As DNA, the CDR3 is TGTGCCAGCCATGAACATCCGAACACTGAAGCTTTCTTT. Its translation is CASHEHPNTEAFF.

This chain connects TRBV7-2 to TRBJ2-3, with 13 nucleotides matching TRBD2. This CDR3 is built from 15 residues. The germline V gene has CDR1 SGHTA and CDR2 FQGNSA. Trimming removed 2 bases from V and 8 bases from J; junction bases left unmatched: 4. CDR3 loop: CASSLMTSGRITQYF. The CDR3 nucleotides are TGTGCCAGCAGCTTAATGACTAGCGGGAGGATTACGCAGTATTTT.

The V call is TRBV7-9, the J call TRBJ2-7, with a possible D match to TRBD2 (7 bases). From germline, CDR1 is SEHNR and CDR2 FQNEAQ (reference sequence). Trimming stripped 5 bases from V and 6 bases from J, with 20 bases between. The CDR3 loop spans 15 amino acids. CDR3 region: CASSERGGEVREQYF. CDR3 bases: TGTGCCAGCAGCGAAAGGGGGGGCGAAGTCCGCGAGCAGTACTTC.

This chain links TRBV6-5 with TRBJ2-2; no definite D call. From germline, CDR1 is MNHEY and CDR2 SVGAGI. V was cut by 7 bases and J by 9 bases, with 6 bases left in between. This CDR3 is 10 amino acids long. The CDR3 DNA sequence: TGTGCCAGCATCTGGCGGGAGCTGTTTTTT. Translation: CASIWRELFF.

This CDR3 reads CASSYLASGSQEQYF. The CDR3 region has the DNA TGTGCCAGCAGTTACCTAGCCAGCGGGAGCCAGGAGCAGTACTTC. The rearrangement uses TRBV6-5 and TRBJ2-7; the match to TRBD2 covers 8 bases. Germline assignment: CDR1 MNHEY and CDR2 SVGAGI. There are 15 residues in the CDR3. V lost 2 bases, J lost 7 bases, and 10 bases stayed unmatched.

The V and J genes are TRBV7-9 and TRBJ2-7, with 14 bases lining up with TRBD2. Germline CDR1 reads SEHNR; CDR2 reads FQNEAQ (reference sequence). V was pared by 5 bases and J by 0 bases, with 9 bases of the junction left unmatched. The length of the CDR3 is 18 residues. CDR3 amino acids: CASSPRLAGGPSSYEQYF. CDR3 bases: TGTGCCAGCAGCCCTAGACTAGCGGGAGGGCCAAGCTCCTACGAGCAGTACTTC.

J is TRBJ1-3 and V is TRBV6-5; D is uncertain. V was shortened by 4 bases and J by 3 bases, with 16 bases between the two germline ends. The CDR3 extends over 16 amino acids. CDR1 MNHEY and CDR2 SVGAGI come from the germline V gene. The CDR3 region is CASSSWRLGGGNTIYF. Here the CDR3 DNA reads TGTGCCAGCAGTTCTTGGAGGCTGGGAGGTGGAAACACCATATATTTT.

The V and J genes are TRBV5-1 and TRBJ1-1; 10 bases align to TRBD1. Per the germline V gene, CDR1 is SGHRS and CDR2 is YFSETQ. With 4 bases clipped from V and 3 bases from J, the junction kept 6 bases outside the gene matches. The CDR3 has 15 residues. The CDR3 DNA is TGCGCCAGCAGCCCCACCGGGACAGGGGACACTGAAGCTTTCTTT. Amino acid sequence: CASSPTGTGDTEAFF.